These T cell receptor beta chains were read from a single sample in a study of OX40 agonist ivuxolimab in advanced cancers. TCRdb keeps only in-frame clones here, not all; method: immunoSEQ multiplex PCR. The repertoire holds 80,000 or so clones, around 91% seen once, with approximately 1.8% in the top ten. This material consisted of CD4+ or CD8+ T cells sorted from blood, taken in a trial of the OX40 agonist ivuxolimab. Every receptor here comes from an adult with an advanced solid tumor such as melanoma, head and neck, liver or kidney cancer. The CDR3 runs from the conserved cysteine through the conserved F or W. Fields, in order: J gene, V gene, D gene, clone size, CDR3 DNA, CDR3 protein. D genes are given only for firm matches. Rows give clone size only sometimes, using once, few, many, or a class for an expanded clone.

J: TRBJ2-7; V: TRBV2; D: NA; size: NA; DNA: TGTGCCAGCGATGGATACAGTTCCTACGAGCAGTACTTC; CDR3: CASDGYSSYEQYF
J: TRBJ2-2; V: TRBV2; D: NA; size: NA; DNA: TGTGCCAGCAGTGAGATATTCGCGAACACCGGGGAGCTGTTTTTT; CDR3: CASSEIFANTGELFF
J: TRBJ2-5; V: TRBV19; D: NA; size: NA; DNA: TGTGCCAGTAGTACGGGGACGTTCGGAGAGACCCAGTACTTC; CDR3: CASSTGTFGETQYF
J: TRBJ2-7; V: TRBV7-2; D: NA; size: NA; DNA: TGTGCCAGCAGCTTACACCCGGGGACGTTCATCGAGCAGTACTTC; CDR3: CASSLHPGTFIEQYF
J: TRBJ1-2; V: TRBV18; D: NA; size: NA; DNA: TGTGCCAGCTCACCCGGGCCTGCCTCATTGTATGGCTACACCTTC; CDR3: CASSPGPASLYGYTF
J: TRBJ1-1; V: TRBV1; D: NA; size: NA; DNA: TGCACCAGCAGCCAAGAGGGGGGTCAGGGCCATACTGAAGCTTTCTTT; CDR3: CTSSQEGGQGHTEAFF
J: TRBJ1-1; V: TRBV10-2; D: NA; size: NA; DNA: TGCGCCAGCAGTGAGTCCATGAACACTGAAGCTTTCTTT; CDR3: CASSESMNTEAFF
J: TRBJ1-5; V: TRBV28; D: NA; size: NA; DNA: TGTGCCAGCATATCCGGGGATTATAGCAATCAGCCCCAGCATTTT; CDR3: CASISGDYSNQPQHF
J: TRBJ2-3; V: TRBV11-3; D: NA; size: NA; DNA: TGTGCCAGCAGCTTAGGAGTCAGCACAGATACGCAGTATTTT; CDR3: CASSLGVSTDTQYF
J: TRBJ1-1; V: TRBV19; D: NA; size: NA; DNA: TGTGCCAGTACTTCACAGGGCGGGCGCACTGAAGCTTTCTTT; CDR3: CASTSQGGRTEAFF
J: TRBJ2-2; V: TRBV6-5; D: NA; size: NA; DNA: TGTGCCAGCAATCCCTACCCCGGGGAGCTGTTTTTT; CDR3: CASNPYPGELFF
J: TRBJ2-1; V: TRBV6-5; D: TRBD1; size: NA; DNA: TGTGCCAGCTCTACGAAACTGACAGGGAATAATGAGCAGTTCTTC; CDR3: CASSTKLTGNNEQFF
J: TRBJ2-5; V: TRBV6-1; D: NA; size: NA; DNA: TGTGCCAGCAGTGAGCAGGTAGAGACCCAGTACTTC; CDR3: CASSEQVETQYF
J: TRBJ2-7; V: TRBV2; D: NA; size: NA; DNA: TGTGCCAGCAGTGAATTGACAGAGGGTCTCGAGCAGTACTTC; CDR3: CASSELTEGLEQYF
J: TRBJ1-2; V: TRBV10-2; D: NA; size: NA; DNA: TGCGCCAGCAGTGAAACGGCAGGGGACCCCTATGGCTACACCTTC; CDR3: CASSETAGDPYGYTF
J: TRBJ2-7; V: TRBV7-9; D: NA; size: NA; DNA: TGTGCCAGCAGCTTACGAGTAGTGTGGGGGTCCTACGAGCAGTACTTC; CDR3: CASSLRVVWGSYEQYF
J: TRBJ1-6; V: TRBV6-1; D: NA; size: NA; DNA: TGTGCCAGCAGTGCCGTGGGTTCACCCCTCCACTTT; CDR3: CASSAVGSPLHF
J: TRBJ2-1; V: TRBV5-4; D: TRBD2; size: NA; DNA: TGTGCCAGCAGCTTAGCGGGAGTGTGGAATGAGCAGTTCTTC; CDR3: CASSLAGVWNEQFF
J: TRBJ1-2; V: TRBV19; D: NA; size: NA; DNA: TGTGCCAGTAGTATCAATTTAGGGATATCGGGTGGCTACACCTTC; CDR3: CASSINLGISGGYTF
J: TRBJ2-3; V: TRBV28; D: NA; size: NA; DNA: TGTGCCAGCAGTTTTAACCTGATCACAGATACGCAGTATTTT; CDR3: CASSFNLITDTQYF
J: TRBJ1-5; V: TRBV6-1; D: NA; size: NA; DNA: TGTGCCACCACCAGGGAACTTAATCAGCCCCAGCATTTT; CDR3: CATTRELNQPQHF
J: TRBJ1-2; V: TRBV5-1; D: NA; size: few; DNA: TGCGCCAGCAGCGAGCCAGGGAACCATGGCTACACCTTC; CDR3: CASSEPGNHGYTF
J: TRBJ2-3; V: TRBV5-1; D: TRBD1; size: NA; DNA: TGCGCCAGCAGCTTAGGGGACAGGGTCAGCACAGATACGCAGTATTTT; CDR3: CASSLGDRVSTDTQYF
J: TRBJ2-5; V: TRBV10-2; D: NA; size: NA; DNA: TGCGCCAGCAGTGGGGGGCCAGGGGAGACCCAGTACTTC; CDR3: CASSGGPGETQYF
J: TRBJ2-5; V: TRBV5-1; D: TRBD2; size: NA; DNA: TGCGCCAGCAGCTTGGGGGGCGGGAGCGGTGAGACCCAGTACTTC; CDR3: CASSLGGGSGETQYF
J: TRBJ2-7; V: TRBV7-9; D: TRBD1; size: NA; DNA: TGTGCCAGCAGCTACCCGTCACCGGGACAGGGAGCGCCCTACGAGCAGTACTTC; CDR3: CASSYPSPGQGAPYEQYF
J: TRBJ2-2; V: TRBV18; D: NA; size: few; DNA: TGTGCCAGCTCACCACCGGGACCGATAAACACCGGGGAGCTGTTTTTT; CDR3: CASSPPGPINTGELFF
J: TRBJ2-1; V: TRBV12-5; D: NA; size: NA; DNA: TGTGCTAGTGGTTTGGTGGAGGAGGCCGTCCAGTTCTTC; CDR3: CASGLVEEAVQFF
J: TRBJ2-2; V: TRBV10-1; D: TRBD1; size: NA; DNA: TGCGCCAGCAGTGAGTTGCAGGGGGCGGTTGGTGGAACGAACACCGGGGAGCTGTTTTTT; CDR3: CASSELQGAVGGTNTGELFF
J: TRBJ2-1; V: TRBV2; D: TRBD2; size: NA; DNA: TGTGCCAGCAGCCTAACTAGCGTGGGTGAGCAGTTCTTC; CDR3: CASSLTSVGEQFF
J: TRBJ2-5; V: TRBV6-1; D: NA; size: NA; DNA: TGTGCCAGCGGGGAGACCCAGTACTTC; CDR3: CASGETQYF
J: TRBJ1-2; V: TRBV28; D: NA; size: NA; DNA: TGTGCCAGCAGTTCCCTCCTTGACTATGGCTACACCTTC; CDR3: CASSSLLDYGYTF
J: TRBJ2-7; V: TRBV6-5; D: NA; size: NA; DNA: TGTGCCACCAAAAGCTCCTACGAGCAGTACTTC; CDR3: CATKSSYEQYF
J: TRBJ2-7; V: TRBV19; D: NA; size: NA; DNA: TGTGCCAGTAGTATCACCGGGACCTGGACCTGGAACGAGCAGTACTTC; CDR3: CASSITGTWTWNEQYF
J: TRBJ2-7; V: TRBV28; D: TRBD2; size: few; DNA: TGTGCCAGCAGTTCCGGGACTAGCGGGAGAGGGGGGTACGAGCAGTACTTC; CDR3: CASSSGTSGRGGYEQYF
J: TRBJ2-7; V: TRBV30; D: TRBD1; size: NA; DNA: TGTGCCTGGTACCTGGGGGGGACAGGGAAGCAGTACTTC; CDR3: CAWYLGGTGKQYF
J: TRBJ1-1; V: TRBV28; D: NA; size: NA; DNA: TGTGCCAGCACCTTAGGGGTGGACACTGAAGCTTTCTTT; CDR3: CASTLGVDTEAFF
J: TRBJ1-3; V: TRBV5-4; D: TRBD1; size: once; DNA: TGTGCCAGCAGCCTGACAGGGCCTGGAAACACCATATATTTT; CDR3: CASSLTGPGNTIYF
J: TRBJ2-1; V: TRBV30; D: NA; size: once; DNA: TGTGCCTGGAGTGGGGGGGTAGCTTATGAGCAGTTCTTC; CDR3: CAWSGGVAYEQFF
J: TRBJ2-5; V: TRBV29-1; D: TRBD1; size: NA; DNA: TGCAGCGTCATATTCCAGGGGGCGGAATGGGCCCAGTACTTC; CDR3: CSVIFQGAEWAQYF
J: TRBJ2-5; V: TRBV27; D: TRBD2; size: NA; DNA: TGTGCCAGCGGGGCTAGCGGACAAGAGACCCAGTACTTC; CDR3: CASGASGQETQYF
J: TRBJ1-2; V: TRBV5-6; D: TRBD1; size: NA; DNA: TGTGCCAGCAGCCGAGGACAGGGAGGGTATGGCTACACCTTC; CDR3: CASSRGQGGYGYTF
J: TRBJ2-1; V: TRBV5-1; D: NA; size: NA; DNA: TGCGCCAGCACCTTGGGGGAGTCCTACAATGAGCAGTTCTTC; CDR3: CASTLGESYNEQFF
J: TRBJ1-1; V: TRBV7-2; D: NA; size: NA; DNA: TGTGCCAGCAGCCCGAGGACAGTTGCGAACACTGAAGCTTTCTTT; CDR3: CASSPRTVANTEAFF
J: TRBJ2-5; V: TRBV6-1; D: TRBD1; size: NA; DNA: TGTGCCAGCAGTGTGGCCGGGACAGGGGGCGTTGAGACCCAGTACTTC; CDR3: CASSVAGTGGVETQYF
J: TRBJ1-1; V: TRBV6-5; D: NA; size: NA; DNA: TGTGCCAGCAGTTACTCTTACAGGGTTGACACTGAAGCTTTCTTT; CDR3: CASSYSYRVDTEAFF
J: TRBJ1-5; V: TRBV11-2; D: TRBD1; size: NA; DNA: TGTGCCAGCAGCTTAGATGGACAGGGCCATCAGCCCCAGCATTTT; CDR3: CASSLDGQGHQPQHF
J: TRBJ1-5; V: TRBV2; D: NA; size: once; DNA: TGTGCCAGCAGTGGGGACCCAAATCAGCCCCAGCATTTT; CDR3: CASSGDPNQPQHF
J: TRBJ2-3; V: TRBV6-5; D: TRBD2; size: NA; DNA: TGTGCCAGCAGTTACGATGCGGGGGGGCCCGATACGCAGTATTTT; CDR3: CASSYDAGGPDTQYF
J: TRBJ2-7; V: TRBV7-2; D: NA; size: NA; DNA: TGTGCCAGCAGCTTCGCCTTAGGGGACCACGAGCAGTACTTC; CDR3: CASSFALGDHEQYF
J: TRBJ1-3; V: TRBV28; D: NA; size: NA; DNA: TGTGCCAGCAGCCCCGGAAACGGACCCAGGGCTGGAAACACCATATATTTT; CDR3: CASSPGNGPRAGNTIYF
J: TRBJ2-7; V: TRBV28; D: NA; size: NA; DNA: TGTGCCAGCAGTCCGACCGGGACATTGAGCTCCTACGAGCAGTACTTC; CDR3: CASSPTGTLSSYEQYF